Detailed here is one T cell receptor (beta chain). After removal of 5 bases from V and 5 bases from J, the junction contained 10 bases not matched to a gene. Germline CDR1 is LNHDA and CDR2 is SQIVND (reference sequence). The CDR3 spans 17 residues. In the source study's methods: Counts of nucleated cells, estimated from reference gene primer amplification, were obtained. Produced via immunoSEQ multiplex PCR; TCRdb's table is partial and in-frame only. Clone size and the V and J calls come from that table; the DNA yielded D and trimming. The sample carries approximately 54,000 clones, about four fifths recorded once. The sample comes from a study of blood T cell repertoires in COVID-19. Turning to the study itself: From the United States, Italy and Spain came samples of acute and convalescent COVID-19.

Sequencing input: peripheral blood. V usage is TRBV19 and J usage is TRBJ1-6; 9 bases agree with TRBD1. The origin of this receptor is a woman aged 55-69 years with acute or convalescent COVID-19. In DNA, the CDR3 is TGTGCCAGTAGTCCCTCGGGACAGGGTTTGAATAATTCACCCCTCCACTTT. This translates into CASSPSGQGLNNSPLHF.